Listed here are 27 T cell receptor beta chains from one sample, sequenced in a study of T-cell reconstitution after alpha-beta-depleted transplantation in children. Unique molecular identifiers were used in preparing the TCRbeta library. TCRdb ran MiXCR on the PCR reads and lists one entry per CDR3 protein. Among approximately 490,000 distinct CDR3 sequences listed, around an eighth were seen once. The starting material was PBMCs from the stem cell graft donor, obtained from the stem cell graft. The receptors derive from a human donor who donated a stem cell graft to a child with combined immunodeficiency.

CDR3 nucleotide sequence: TGTGCCAGCAGTGAAGCGCCCAGCGGGGGAACCTACGAGCAGTACTTC. Translating gives CASSEAPSGGTYEQYF. V is TRBV2 and J is TRBJ2-7, with 8 bases aligning to TRBD2. The CDR3 is 16 residues long. Germline assignment: CDR1 SNHLY and CDR2 FYNNEI. Losses at the gene ends were 0 bases for V and 2 bases for J; bases not matched to a gene: 6.

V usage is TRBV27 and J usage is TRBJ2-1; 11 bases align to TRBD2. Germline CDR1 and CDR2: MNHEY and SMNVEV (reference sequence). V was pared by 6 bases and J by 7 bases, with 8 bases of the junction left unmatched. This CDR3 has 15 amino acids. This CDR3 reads CASSPSGLAANEQFF. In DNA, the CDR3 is TGTGCCAGCAGCCCATCGGGACTAGCGGCAAATGAGCAGTTCTTC.

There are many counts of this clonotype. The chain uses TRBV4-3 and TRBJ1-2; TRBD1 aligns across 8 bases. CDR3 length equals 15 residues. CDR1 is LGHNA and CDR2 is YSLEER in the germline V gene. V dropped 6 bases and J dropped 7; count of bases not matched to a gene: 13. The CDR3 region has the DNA TGCGCCAGCAGACCCGGACAGGGTTCCATAACTGGCTACACCTTC. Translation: CASRPGQGSITGYTF.

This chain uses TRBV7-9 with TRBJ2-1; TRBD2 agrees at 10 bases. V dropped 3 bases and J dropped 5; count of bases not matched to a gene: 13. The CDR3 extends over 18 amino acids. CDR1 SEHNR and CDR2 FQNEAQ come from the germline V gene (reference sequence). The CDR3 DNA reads TGTGCCAGCAGCTTCTTAGCGCCACTAGCGGGAACTGACAATGAGCAGTTCTTC. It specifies CASSFLAPLAGTDNEQFF. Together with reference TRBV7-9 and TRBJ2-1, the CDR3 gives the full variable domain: DTGVSQNPRHKITKRGQNVTFRCDPISEHNRLYWYRQTLGQGPEFLTYFQNEAQLEKSRLLSDRFSAERPKGSFSTLEIQRTEQGDSAMYLCASSFLAPLAGTDNEQFFGPGTRLTVL.

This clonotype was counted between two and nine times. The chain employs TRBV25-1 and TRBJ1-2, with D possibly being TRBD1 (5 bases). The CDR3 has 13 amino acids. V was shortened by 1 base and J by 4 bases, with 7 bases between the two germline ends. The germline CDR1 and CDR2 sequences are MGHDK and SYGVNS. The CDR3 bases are TGTGCCAGCAGTGAATGGGGGAGCTATGGCTACACCTTC. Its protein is CASSEWGSYGYTF.

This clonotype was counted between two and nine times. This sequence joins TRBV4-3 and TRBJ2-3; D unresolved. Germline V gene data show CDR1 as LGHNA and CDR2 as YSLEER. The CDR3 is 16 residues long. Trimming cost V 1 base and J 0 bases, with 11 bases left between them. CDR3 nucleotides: TGCGCCAGCAGCCAAGTGCACGGTCCGAGCACAGATACGCAGTATTTT. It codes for CASSQVHGPSTDTQYF.

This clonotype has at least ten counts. CDR3 loop: CASSFPRGAGTEAFF. In nucleotides, the CDR3 is TGTGCCAGCAGTTTCCCCAGGGGGGCCGGCACTGAAGCTTTCTTT. The chain carries TRBV12-3 or TRBV12-4 and TRBJ1-1, with 7 bases that match TRBD1. The CDR3 runs 15 residues. After removal of 3 bases from V and 4 bases from J, the junction contained 8 bases not matched to a gene.

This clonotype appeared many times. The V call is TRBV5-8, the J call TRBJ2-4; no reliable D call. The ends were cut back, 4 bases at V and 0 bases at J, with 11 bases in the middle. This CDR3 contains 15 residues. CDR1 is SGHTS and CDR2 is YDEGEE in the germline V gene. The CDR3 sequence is CASSPIQRAKNIQYF. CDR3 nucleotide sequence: TGTGCCAGCAGCCCTATACAGAGAGCCAAAAACATTCAGTACTTC.

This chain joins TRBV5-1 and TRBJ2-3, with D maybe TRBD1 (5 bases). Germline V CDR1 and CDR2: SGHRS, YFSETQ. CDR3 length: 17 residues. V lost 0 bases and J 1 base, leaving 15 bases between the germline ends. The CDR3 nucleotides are TGCGCCAGCAGCTTGGCACCACAGGCCCCTGGCACAGATACGCAGTATTTT. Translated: CASSLAPQAPGTDTQYF.

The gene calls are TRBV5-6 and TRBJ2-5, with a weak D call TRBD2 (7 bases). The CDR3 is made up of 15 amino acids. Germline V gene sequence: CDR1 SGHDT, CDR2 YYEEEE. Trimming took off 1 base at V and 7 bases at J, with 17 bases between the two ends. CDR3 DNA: TGTGCCAGCAGCTTGTTAGACGGGGGGCGTGGGACCCAGTACTTC. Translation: CASSLLDGGRGTQYF.

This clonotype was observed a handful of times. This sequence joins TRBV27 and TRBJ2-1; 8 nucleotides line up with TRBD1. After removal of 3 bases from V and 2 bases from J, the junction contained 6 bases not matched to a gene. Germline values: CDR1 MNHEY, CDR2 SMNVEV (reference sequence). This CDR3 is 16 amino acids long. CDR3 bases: TGTGCCAGCAGTTTTCAAAAACAGGGGGCCTACAATGAGCAGTTCTTC. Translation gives CASSFQKQGAYNEQFF.

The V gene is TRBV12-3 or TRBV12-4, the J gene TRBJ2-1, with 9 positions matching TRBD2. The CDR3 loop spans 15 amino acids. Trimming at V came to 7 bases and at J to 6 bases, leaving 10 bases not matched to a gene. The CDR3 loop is CASIPTSGLFNEQFF. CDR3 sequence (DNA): TGTGCCAGCATTCCGACTAGCGGCCTTTTCAATGAGCAGTTCTTC.

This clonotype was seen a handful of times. CDR3 sequence: CASSQDVGSNQPQHF. CDR3 coding DNA: TGTGCCAGCAGCCAAGATGTGGGAAGCAATCAGCCCCAGCATTTT. The V gene is TRBV3-1, the J gene TRBJ1-5; D gene uncertain. CDR3 size: 15 residues. Deletions cut 0 bases from V and 1 base from J, with 7 bases between. Germline loops: CDR1 LGHDT, CDR2 YNNKEL (reference sequence).

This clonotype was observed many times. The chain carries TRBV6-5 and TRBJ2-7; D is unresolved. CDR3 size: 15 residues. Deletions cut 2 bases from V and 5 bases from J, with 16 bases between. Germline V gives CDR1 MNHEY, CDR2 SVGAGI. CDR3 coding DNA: TGTGCCAGCAGTTACCGCGGACCAGAGCTGGACGAGCAGTACTTC. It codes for CASSYRGPELDEQYF.

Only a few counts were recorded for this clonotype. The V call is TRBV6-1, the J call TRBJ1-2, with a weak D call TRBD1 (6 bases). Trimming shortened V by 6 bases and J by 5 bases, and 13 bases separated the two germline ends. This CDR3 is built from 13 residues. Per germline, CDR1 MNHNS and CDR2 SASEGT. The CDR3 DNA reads TGTGCCAGCAGAACCAGGGGTCCGTATGGCTACACCTTC. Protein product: CASRTRGPYGYTF.

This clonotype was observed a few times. CDR3 bases: TGTGCCAGCAGCCACGACAGGGATCAGCCCCAGCATTTT. Translating it yields CASSHDRDQPQHF. The rearrangement uses TRBV7-8 and TRBJ1-5, with 7 bases aligning to TRBD1. Trimming took 5 bases from V and 5 from J; bases not matched to a gene: 3. The CDR3 spans 13 residues. Germline CDR1 and CDR2: SGHVS and FQNEAQ.

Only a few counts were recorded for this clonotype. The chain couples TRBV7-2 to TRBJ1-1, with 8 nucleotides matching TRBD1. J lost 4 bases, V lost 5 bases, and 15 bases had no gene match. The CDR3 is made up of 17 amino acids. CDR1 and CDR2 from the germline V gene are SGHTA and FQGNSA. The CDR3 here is CASSQRAGGVSGTEAFF. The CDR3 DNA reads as TGTGCCAGCAGCCAGAGGGCAGGGGGCGTATCGGGCACTGAAGCTTTCTTT.

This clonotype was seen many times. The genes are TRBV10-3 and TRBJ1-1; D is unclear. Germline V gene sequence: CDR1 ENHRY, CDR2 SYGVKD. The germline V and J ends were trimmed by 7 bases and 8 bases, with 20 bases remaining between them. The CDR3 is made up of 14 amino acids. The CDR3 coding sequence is TGTGCCATCACCCCGACCGGAATGGAGACCGAAGCTTTCTTT. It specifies CAITPTGMETEAFF.

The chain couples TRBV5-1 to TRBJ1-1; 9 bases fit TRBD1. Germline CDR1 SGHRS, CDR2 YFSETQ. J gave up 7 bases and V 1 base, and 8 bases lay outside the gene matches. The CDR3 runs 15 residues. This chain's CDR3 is CASSLSQGAANEAFF. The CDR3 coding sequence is TGCGCCAGCAGCTTGTCACAGGGGGCAGCGAATGAAGCTTTCTTT.

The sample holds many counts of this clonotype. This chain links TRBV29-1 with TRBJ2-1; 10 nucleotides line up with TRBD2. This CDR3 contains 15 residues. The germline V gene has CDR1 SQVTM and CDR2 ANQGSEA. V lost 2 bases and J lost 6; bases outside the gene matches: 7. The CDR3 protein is CSVEQGASGSNEQFF. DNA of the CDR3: TGCAGCGTTGAACAGGGGGCTAGCGGGAGCAATGAGCAGTTCTTC.

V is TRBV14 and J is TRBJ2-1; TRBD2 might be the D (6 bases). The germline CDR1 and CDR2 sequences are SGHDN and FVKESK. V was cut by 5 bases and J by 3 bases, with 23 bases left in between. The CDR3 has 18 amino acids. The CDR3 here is CASSSRAPGRDYYNEQFF. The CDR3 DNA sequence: TGTGCCAGCAGCTCCAGGGCTCCCGGGAGAGACTACTACAATGAGCAGTTCTTC.

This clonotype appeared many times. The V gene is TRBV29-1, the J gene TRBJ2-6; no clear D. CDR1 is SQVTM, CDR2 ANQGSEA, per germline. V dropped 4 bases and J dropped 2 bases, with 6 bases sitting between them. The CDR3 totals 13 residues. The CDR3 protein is CSVVTPGANVLTF. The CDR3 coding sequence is TGCAGCGTTGTAACGCCTGGGGCCAACGTCCTGACTTTC.

The chain's CDR3 is CASSPTGYSYEQYF. The CDR3 coding sequence is TGTGCCAGCAGCCCGACAGGGTACTCCTACGAGCAGTACTTC. The rearrangement links TRBV7-9 to TRBJ2-7; the match to TRBD1 covers 7 bases. In germline, CDR1 is SEHNR, CDR2 FQNEAQ (reference sequence). The CDR3 spans 14 residues. The junction had 4 bases not matched to a gene; V was cut back by 5 bases and J by 0 bases.

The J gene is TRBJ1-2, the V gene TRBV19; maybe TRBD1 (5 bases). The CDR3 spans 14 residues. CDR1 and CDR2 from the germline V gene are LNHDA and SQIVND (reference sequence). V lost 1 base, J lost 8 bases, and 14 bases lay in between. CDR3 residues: CASSIAREGPGYTF. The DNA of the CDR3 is TGTGCCAGTAGTATAGCCCGGGAGGGGCCCGGCTACACCTTC.

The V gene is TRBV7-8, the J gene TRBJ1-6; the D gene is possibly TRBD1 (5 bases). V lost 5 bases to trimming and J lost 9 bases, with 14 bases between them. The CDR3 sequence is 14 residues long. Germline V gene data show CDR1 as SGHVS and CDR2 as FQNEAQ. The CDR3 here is CASSPGRRGSPLHF. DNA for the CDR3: TGTGCCAGCAGCCCAGGGAGGAGAGGTTCACCCCTCCACTTT.

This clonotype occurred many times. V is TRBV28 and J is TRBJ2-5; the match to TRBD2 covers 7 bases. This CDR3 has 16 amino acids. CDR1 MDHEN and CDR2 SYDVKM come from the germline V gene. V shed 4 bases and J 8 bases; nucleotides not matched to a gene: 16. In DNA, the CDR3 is TGTGCCAGCAGTTCCGCTGACTTAGCGGGTACCCTCACCCAGTACTTC. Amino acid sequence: CASSSADLAGTLTQYF. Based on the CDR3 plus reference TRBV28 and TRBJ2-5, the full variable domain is DVKVTQSSRYLVKRTGEKVFLECVQDMDHENMFWYRQDPGLGLRLIYFSYDVKMKEKGDIPEGYSVSREKKERFSLILESASTNQTSMYLCASSSADLAGTLTQYFGPGTRLLVL.

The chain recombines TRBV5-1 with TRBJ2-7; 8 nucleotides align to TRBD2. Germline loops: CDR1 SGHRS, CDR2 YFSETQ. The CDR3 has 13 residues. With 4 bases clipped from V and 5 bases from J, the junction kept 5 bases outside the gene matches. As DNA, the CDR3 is TGCGCCAGCAGCCGGGAGGGGATCAACGAGCAGTACTTC. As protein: CASSREGINEQYF.